One T cell receptor beta chain is described in this entry. Antigen specificity is unknown. The data originate from a study of CD8+CD57+ T cells in acquired aplastic anemia. Background on the study: Mean DNA quantity obtained from sorted CD4+ and CD8+ cells was about 3.5 ug. Study conclusions and caveats: Overlapping CD8+ CDR3 repertoires of patients and controls contained approximately 29 shared sequences.

In patients chosen for sequencing, flow cytometry had shown CD8+CD57+ cell expansion. Among the patients, none had received any therapy at the time of blood sampling. The TCR beta profiling, which covered VDJ combination and CDR3 sequence, was carried out using genomic DNA as the template. TCRdb reanalysed the reads using MiXCR and keeps one entry per CDR3 protein. In the table there are roughly 280,000 distinct CDR3 sequences, under 60% of which are singletons. The TCR comes from a human donor with aplastic anemia. Sequencing used sorted CD4+, CD8+, or CD8+CD57+ T cells (not recorded which) from PBMCs.

The CDR3 loop is CSVVWSTGELFF. The CDR3 DNA is TGCAGCGTTGTCTGGTCAACCGGGGAGCTGTTTTTT. The rearrangement uses TRBV29-1 and TRBJ2-2; no reliable D call. Germline values: CDR1 SQVTM, CDR2 ANQGSEA. CDR3 length: 12 amino acids. V was cut by 4 bases and J by 5 bases, with 8 bases left in between.